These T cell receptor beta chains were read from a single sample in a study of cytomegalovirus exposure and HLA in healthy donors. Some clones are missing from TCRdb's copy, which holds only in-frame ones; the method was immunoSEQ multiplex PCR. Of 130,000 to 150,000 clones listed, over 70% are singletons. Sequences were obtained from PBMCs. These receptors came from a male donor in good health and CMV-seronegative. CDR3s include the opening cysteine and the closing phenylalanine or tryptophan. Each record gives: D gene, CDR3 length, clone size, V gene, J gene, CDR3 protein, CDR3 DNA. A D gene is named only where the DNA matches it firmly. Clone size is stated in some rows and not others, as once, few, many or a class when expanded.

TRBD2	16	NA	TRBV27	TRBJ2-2	CASSWLSGGAIGELFF	TGTGCCAGCAGTTGGTTGAGCGGGGGGGCCATCGGGGAGCTGTTTTTT
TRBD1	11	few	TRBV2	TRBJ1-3	CASSDDRGLYF	TGTGCCAGCAGCGACGACAGGGGACTCTATTTT
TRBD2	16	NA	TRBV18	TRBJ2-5	CASSPSLAGGQETQYF	TGTGCCAGCTCACCGAGCCTAGCGGGGGGACAAGAGACCCAGTACTTC
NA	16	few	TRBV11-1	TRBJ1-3	CASSWRTDSSGNTIYF	TGTGCCAGCAGCTGGAGGACGGACAGCTCTGGAAACACCATATATTTT
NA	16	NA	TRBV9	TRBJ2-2	CASSVGSVGGTGELFF	TGTGCCAGCAGCGTAGGGTCGGTAGGAGGCACCGGGGAGCTGTTTTTT
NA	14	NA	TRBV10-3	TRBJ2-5	CAIWAGILVETQYF	TGTGCCATCTGGGCAGGGATTCTTGTGGAGACCCAGTACTTC
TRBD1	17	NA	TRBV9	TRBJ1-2	CASSAGGSGGALWGYTF	TGTGCCAGCAGCGCAGGGGGTAGTGGAGGGGCCTTGTGGGGCTACACCTTC
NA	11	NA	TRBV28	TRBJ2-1	CASSFSLLQFF	TGTGCCAGCAGTTTCTCCCTGCTACAGTTCTTC
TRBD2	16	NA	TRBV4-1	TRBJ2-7	CASSQDMGTNMYEQYF	TGCGCCAGCAGCCAAGATATGGGGACTAATATGTACGAGCAGTACTTC
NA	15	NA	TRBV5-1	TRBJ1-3	CASSLQGESGNTIYF	TGCGCCAGCAGCTTGCAGGGCGAATCTGGAAACACCATATATTTT
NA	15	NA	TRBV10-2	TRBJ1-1	CASSESRVGGTEAFF	TGCGCCAGCAGTGAGTCGCGGGTCGGGGGGACTGAAGCTTTCTTT
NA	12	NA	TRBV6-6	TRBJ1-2	CASSYGGAGYTF	TGTGCCAGCAGTTACGGAGGAGCGGGCTACACCTTC
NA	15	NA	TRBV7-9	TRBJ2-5	CASSLVRALQETQYF	TGTGCCAGCAGCTTAGTCAGGGCGCTACAAGAGACCCAGTACTTC
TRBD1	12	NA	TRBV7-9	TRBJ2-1	CASILPGQGSFF	TGTGCCAGCATACTCCCGGGACAGGGGTCGTTCTTC
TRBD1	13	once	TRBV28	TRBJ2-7	CASSVTGGYEQYF	TGTGCCAGCAGTGTTACAGGGGGCTACGAGCAGTACTTC
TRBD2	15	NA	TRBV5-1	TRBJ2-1	CASSLSGGTYNEQFF	TGCGCCAGCAGCTTGTCCGGGGGGACCTACAATGAGCAGTTCTTC
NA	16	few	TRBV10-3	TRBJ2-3	CAISKDGTAGTDTQYF	TGTGCCATCTCAAAGGATGGTACAGCGGGCACAGATACGCAGTATTTT
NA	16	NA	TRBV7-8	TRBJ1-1	CASSMVRTSAGTEAFF	TGTGCCAGCAGCATGGTCCGGACTAGCGCGGGGACTGAAGCTTTCTTT
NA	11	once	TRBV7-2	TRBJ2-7	CASSLRDEQYF	TGTGCCAGCAGCCTCAGGGACGAGCAGTACTTC
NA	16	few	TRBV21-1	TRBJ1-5	CASSTGGTGAGGPQHF	TGTGCCAGCAGCACTGGGGGTACAGGGGCGGGTGGGCCCCAGCATTTT
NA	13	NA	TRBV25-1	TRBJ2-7	CASTPGTFSEQYF	TGTGCCAGCACCCCGGGAACTTTTTCCGAGCAGTACTTC
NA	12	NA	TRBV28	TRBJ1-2	CASSRVAYGYTF	TGTGCCAGCAGTCGGGTCGCCTATGGCTACACCTTC
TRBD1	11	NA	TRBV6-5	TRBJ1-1	CASSYGTGDFF	TGTGCCAGCAGTTACGGGACAGGAGATTTCTTT
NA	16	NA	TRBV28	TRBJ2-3	CASSAPRGSETDTQYF	TGTGCCAGCAGTGCACCTAGGGGGTCTGAGACAGATACGCAGTATTTT
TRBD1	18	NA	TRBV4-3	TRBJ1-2	CASSQESLTTGGASGYTF	TGCGCCAGCAGCCAAGAAAGCCTCACGACAGGGGGCGCAAGTGGCTACACCTTC
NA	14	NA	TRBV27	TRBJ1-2	CASRYLGRENGYTF	TGTGCCAGCAGATACCTAGGGAGGGAAAATGGCTACACCTTC
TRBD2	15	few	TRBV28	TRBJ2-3	CASSWPGGAGDTQYF	TGTGCCAGCAGTTGGCCCGGGGGGGCTGGAGATACGCAGTATTTT
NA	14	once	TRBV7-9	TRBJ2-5	CASSFREDVETQYF	TGTGCCAGCAGCTTCAGGGAAGACGTTGAGACCCAGTACTTC
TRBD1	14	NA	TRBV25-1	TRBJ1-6	CASNPDRGGSPLHF	TGTGCCAGCAACCCGGACAGGGGAGGTTCGCCCCTCCACTTT
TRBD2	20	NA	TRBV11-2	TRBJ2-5	CASSLEVPAFAGGPEETQYF	TGTGCCAGCAGCTTAGAGGTTCCGGCTTTCGCGGGGGGGCCCGAGGAGACCCAGTACTTC
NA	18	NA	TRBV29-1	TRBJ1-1	CSVLKALQEWTMNTEAFF	TGCAGCGTTCTTAAAGCTCTACAGGAATGGACTATGAACACTGAAGCTTTCTTT
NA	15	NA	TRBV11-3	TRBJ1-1	CASSLEPGVGTEAFF	TGTGCCAGCAGCTTAGAGCCCGGGGTAGGCACTGAAGCTTTCTTT
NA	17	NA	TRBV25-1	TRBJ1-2	CASSGSPDGSPNYGYTF	TGTGCCAGCAGTGGATCCCCCGACGGGAGTCCTAACTATGGCTACACCTTC
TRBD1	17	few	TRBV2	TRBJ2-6	CASGLQGARAGANVLTF	TGTGCCAGCGGACTACAGGGGGCGCGGGCCGGGGCCAACGTCCTGACTTTC
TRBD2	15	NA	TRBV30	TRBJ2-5	CASGLAGGPRETQYF	TGTGCCTCGGGACTAGCGGGGGGCCCTCGGGAGACCCAGTACTTC
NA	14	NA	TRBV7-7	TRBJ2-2	CASSPDTFTGELFF	TGTGCTAGCAGTCCTGACACCTTCACCGGGGAGCTGTTTTTT
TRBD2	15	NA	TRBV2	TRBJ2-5	CASRRTSGARGTQYF	TGTGCCAGCAGGCGAACTAGCGGGGCCCGTGGGACCCAGTACTTC
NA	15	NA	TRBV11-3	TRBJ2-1	CASSLGPPSYNEQFF	TGTGCCAGCAGCTTAGGGCCCCCCTCCTACAATGAGCAGTTCTTC
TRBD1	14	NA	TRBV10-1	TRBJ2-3	CASSADRGTDTQYF	TGCGCCAGCAGCGCTGACAGGGGCACAGATACGCAGTATTTT
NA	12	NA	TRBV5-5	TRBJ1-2	CASSLSFYGYTF	TGTGCCAGCAGCCTATCATTCTATGGCTACACCTTC
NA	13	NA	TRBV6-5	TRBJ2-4	CASAIGGKNIQYF	TGTGCCAGTGCTATCGGAGGCAAAAACATTCAGTACTTC